This TCR beta chain was obtained from a study of shared clonotypes between healthy human individuals. Germline CDR1 is LNHDA and CDR2 is SQIVND (reference sequence). Trimming took off 5 bases at V and 3 bases at J, with 14 bases between the two ends. The CDR3 has 14 amino acids. Naive CD8 cells lacked CD45RO, underwent positive selection for CCR7 and left out terminally differentiated effector memory CD45RA+ cells. Study donors comprised healthy, HIV-negative adults devoid of recent acute infection or vaccination. It was 150 to 250 ng DNA, approximately 30,000 T cell genomes, that sorted-subset replicate PCRs used. In the source study's methods: With immunoSEQ giving junction-only sequences and no quality scores, filtering differed. The assay was immunoSEQ multiplex PCR, and TCRdb's table has in-frame clones only and misses some. V and J calls and clone size are copied from that table; D and trimming were computed from the DNA. The repertoire has roughly 2.1 million clones, approximately 94% of them found once; the top ten carry around 1.7%.

Overall study results and limits: Rarefaction curves obtained for sorted subsets showed sequencing incomplete despite large depth.

About this clone: What it binds is not known.

The sequencing sample was made of naive CD8+ T cells from PBMCs. The chain uses TRBV19 and TRBJ2-7; D is possibly TRBD2 (5 bases). This clonotype was sampled from a man between 18 and 29 years old in good health. Some clones in this sample may be carry-over from other donors' samples. The CDR3 nucleotides are TGTGCCAGTAGTGGTTCTAGCTTTCACTACGAGCAGTACTTC. Protein sequence: CASSGSSFHYEQYF.